This TCR beta chain comes out of a study of early T cells in non-severe SARS-CoV-2 infection. Study context: From unsorted whole blood, bulk RNA was sequenced, and the chains remained unpaired.

In the case of this clonotype: The antigen is undetermined.

CDR1 is SGHAT and CDR2 is FQNNGV in the germline V gene. There are 15 residues in the CDR3. Trimming took off 4 bases at V and 2 bases at J, with 13 bases between the two ends. In the library, individual cDNA molecules carried attached unique molecular identifiers. TCRdb redid the calling of the 5' RACE reads with MiXCR, one entry per CDR3 protein. The sample includes fewer than 85,000 distinct CDR3 sequences, less than 15% of them seen just once. Whole-study findings and limits: VDJdb matches were skewed toward anti-spike CD8 T cell responses.

The J gene is TRBJ2-3, the V gene TRBV11-2; no clear D. This receptor was identified in an adult who was a healthcare worker with PCR-confirmed SARS-CoV-2 infection or an uninfected control (not recorded which). The sequenced sample consisted of whole blood. In nucleotides, the CDR3 is TGTGCCAGCAGCTCTAACGTCCAAGCCACAGATACGCAGTATTTT. It encodes CASSSNVQATDTQYF. Full variable domain (missing parts from reference TRBV11-2 and TRBJ2-3): EAGVAQSPRYKIIEKRQSVAFWCNPISGHATLYWYQQILGQGPKLLIQFQNNGVVDDSQLPKDRFSAERLKGVDSTLKIQPAKLEDSAVYLCASSSNVQATDTQYFGPGTRLTVL.